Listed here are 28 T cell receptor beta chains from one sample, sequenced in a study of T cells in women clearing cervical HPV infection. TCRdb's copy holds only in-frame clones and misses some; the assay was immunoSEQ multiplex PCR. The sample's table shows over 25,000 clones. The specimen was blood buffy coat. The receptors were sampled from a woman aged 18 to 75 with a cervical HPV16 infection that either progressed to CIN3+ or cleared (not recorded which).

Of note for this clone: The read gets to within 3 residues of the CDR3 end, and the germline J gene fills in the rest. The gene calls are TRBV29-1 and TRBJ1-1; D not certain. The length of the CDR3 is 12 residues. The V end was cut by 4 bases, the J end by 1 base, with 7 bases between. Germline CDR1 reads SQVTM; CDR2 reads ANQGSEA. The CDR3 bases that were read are TGCAGCGTTGTAGGGTGGAACACTGAA. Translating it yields CSVVGWNTE. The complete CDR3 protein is CSVVGWNTEAFF.

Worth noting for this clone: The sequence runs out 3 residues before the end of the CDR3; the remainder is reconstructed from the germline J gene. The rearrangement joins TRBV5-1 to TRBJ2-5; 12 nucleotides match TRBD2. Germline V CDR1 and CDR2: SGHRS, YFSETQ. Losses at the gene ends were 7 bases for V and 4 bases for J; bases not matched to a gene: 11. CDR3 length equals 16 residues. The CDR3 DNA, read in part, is TGCGCCAGCGGTTCGGGAACACTAGCGGGGGGAGAGACC. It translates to CASGSGTLAGGET. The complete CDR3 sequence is CASGSGTLAGGETQYF.

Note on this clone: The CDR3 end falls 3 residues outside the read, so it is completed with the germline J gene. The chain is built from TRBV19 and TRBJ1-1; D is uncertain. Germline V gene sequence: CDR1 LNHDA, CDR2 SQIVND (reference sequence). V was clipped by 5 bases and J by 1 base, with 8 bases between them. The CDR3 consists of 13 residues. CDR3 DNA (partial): TGTGCCAGTAGTCCCAGACAGAACACTGAA. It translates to CASSPRQNTE. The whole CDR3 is CASSPRQNTEAFF.

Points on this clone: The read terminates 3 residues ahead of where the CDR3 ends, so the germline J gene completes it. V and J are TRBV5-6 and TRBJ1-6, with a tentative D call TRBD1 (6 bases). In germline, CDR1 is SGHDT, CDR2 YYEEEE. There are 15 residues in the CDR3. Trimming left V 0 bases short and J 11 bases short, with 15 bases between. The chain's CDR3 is CASSLGTAASAPLHF. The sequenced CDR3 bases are TGTGCCAGCAGCTTGGGGACAGCAGCTTCGGCACCC.

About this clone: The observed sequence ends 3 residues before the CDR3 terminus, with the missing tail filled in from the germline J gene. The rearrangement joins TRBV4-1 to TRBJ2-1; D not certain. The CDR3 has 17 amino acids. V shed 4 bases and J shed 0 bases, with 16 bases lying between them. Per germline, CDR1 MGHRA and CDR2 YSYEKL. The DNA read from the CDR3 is TGCGCCAGCAGCCGAGCAGGCTTATTCGTCTCCTACAATGAG. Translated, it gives CASSRAGLFVSYNE. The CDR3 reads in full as CASSRAGLFVSYNEQFF.

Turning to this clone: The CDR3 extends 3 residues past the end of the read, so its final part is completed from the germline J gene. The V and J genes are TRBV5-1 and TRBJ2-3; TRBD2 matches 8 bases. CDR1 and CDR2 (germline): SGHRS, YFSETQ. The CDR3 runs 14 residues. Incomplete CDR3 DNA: TGCGCCAGCAGAGCGGGAGCTACCCAAGAGACG. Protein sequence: CASRAGATQET. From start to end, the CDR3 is CASRAGATQETQYF.

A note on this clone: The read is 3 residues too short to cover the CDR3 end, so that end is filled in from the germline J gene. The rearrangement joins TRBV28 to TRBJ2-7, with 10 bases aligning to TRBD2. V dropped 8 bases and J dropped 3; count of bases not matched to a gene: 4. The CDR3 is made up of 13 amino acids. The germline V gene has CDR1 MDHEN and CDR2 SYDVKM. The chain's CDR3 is CASGAGGFYEQYF. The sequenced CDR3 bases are TGTGCCAGCGGAGCGGGAGGGTTCTACGAG.

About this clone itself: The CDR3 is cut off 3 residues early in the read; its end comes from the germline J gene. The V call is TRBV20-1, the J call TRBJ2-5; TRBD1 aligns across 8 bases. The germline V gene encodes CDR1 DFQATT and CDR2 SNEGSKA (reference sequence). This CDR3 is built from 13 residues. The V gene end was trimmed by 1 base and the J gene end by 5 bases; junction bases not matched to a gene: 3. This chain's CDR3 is CSARVQGAETQYF. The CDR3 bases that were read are TGCAGTGCTAGAGTTCAGGGGGCTGAGACC.

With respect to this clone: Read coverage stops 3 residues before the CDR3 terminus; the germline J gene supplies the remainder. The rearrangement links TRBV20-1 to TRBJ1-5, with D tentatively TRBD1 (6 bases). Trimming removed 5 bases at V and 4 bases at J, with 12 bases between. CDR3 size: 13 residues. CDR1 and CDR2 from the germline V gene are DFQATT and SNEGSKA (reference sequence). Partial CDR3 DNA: TGCAGTGCTTCCGGACAGATTAATCAGCCC. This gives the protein CSASGQINQP. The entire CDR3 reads CSASGQINQPQHF.

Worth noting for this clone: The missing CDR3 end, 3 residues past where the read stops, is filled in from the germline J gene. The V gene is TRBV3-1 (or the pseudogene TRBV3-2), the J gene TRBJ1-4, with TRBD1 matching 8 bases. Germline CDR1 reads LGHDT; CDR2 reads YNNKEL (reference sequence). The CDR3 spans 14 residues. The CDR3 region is CASSPTGGEMKLFF. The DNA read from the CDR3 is TGTGCCAGCAGCCCTACAGGGGGTGAAATGAAA.

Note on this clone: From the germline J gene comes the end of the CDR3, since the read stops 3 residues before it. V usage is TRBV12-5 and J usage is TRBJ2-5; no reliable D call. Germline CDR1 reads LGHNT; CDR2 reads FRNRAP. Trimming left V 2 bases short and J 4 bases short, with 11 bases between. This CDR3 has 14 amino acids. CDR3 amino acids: CASGLSLGRETQYF. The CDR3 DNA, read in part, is TGTGCTAGTGGTTTGAGTTTAGGGCGAGAGACC.

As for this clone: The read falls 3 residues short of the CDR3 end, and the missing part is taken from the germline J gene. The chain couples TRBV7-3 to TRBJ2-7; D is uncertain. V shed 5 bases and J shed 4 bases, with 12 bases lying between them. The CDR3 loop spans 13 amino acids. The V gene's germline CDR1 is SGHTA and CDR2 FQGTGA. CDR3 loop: CASSNGRAYEQYF. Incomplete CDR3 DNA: TGTGCCAGCAGCAACGGAAGGGCGTACGAG. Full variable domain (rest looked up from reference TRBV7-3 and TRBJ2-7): GAGVSQTPSNKVTEKGKYVELRCDPISGHTALYWYRQSLGQGPEFLIYFQGTGAADDSGLPNDRFFAVRPEGSVSTLKIQRTERGDSAVYLCASSNGRAYEQYFGPGTRLTVT.

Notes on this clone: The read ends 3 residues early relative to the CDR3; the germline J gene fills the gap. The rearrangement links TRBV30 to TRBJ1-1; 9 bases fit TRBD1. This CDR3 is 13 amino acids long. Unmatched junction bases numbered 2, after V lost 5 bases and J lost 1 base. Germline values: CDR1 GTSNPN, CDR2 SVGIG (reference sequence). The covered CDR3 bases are TGTGCCTGGGAGGGACAGGGGAACACTGAA. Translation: CAWEGQGNTE. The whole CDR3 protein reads CAWEGQGNTEAFF.

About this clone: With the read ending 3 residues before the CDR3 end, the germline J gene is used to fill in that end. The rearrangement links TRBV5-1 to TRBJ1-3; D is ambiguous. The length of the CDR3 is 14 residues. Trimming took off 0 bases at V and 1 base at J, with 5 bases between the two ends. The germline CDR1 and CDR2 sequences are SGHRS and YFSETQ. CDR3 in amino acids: CASSLAESGNTIYF. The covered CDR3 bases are TGCGCCAGCAGCTTGGCAGAATCTGGAAACACC.

CDR3 DNA (partial): TGTGCCAGCAGCTTAGTGGGGGGAGAGCCGCATGAG. Residues: CASSLVGGEPHE. In full, the CDR3 is CASSLVGGEPHEQFF. This rearrangement joins TRBV7-6 to TRBJ2-1, with D possibly being TRBD2 (6 bases). The read comes to an end 3 residues before the CDR3 does, leaving the germline J gene to fill in the end. The germline V gene encodes CDR1 SGHVS and CDR2 FNYEAQ. V was shortened by 1 base and J by 8 bases, with 15 bases between the two germline ends. The CDR3 is 15 amino acids.

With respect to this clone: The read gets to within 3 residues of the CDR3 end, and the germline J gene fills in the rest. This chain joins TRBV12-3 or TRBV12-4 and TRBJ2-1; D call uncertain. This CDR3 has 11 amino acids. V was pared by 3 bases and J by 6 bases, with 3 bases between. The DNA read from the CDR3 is TGTGCCAGCAGTTTCAGCAATGAG. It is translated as CASSFSNE. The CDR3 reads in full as CASSFSNEQFF.

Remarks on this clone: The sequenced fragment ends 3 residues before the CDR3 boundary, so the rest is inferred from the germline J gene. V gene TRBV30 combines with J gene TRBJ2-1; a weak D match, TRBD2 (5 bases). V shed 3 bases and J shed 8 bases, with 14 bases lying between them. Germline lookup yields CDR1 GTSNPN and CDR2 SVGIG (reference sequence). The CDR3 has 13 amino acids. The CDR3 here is CAWRDSPTDEQFF. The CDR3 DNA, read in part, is TGTGCCTGGAGGGACTCACCTACCGATGAG.

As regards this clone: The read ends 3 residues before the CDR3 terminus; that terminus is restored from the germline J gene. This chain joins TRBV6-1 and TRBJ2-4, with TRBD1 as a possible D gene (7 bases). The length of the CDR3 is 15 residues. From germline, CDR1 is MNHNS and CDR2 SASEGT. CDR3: CASSEAQGGGLPQYF. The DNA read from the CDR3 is TGTGCCAGCAGTGAAGCGCAGGGGGGTGGTCTGCCT.

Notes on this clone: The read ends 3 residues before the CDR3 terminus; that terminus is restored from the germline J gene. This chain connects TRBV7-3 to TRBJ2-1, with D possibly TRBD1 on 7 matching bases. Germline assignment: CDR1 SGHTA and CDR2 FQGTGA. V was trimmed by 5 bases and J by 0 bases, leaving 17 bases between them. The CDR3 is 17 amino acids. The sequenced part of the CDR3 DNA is TGTGCCAGCAGCCCAAGGGGGGCAGGGGGCTCCTACAATGAG. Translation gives CASSPRGAGGSYNE. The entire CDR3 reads CASSPRGAGGSYNEQFF.

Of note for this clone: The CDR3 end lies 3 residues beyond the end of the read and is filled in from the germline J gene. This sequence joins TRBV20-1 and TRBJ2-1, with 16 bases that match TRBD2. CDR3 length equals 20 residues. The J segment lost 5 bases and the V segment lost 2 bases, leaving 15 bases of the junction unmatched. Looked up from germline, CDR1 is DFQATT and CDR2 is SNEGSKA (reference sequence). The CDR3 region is CSARTSPGTSGRAVNNEQFF. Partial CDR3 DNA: TGCAGTGCTAGAACTTCTCCAGGGACTAGCGGGAGGGCCGTCAACAATGAG.

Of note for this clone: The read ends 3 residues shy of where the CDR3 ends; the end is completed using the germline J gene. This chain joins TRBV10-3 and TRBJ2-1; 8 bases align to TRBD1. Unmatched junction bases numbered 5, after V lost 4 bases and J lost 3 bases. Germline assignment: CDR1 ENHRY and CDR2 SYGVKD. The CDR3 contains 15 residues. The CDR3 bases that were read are TGTGCCATCAGTGGGGGGACAGGAAGCTACAATGAG. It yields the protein CAISGGTGSYNE. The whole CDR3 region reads CAISGGTGSYNEQFF.

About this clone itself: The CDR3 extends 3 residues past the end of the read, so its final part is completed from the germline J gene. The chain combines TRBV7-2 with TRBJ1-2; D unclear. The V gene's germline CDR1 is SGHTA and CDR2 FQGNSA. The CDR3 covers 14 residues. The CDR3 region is CASSPRTSDYDYTF. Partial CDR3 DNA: TGTGCCAGCAGCCCTCGGACTAGCGACTACGAC.

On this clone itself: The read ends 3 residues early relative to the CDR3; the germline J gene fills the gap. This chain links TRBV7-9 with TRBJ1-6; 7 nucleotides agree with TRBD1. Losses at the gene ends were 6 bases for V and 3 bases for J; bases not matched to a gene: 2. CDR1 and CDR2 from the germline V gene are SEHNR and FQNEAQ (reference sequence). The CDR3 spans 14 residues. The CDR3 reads CASSWDSYNSPLHF. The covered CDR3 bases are TGTGCCAGCAGTTGGGACAGCTATAATTCACCC.

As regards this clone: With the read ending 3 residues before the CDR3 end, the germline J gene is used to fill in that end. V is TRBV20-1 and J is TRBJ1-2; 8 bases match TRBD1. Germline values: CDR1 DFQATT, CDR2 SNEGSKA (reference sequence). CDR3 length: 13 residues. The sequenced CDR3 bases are TGCAGTGCTCGCCAACAGGGGGATTTGCGC. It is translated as CSARQQGDLR. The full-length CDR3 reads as CSARQQGDLRYTF.

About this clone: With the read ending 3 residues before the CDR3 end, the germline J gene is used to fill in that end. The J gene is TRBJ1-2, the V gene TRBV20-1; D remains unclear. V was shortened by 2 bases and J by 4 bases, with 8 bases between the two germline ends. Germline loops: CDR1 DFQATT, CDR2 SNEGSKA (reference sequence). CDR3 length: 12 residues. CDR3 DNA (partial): TGCAGTGCTAGATATTTTTCCTATGGC. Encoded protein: CSARYFSYG. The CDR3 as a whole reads CSARYFSYGYTF.

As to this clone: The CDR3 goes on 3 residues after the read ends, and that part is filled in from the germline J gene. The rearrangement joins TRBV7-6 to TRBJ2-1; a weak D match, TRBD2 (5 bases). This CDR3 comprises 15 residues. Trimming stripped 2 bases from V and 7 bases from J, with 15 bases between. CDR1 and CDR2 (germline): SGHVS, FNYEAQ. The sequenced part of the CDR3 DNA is TGTGCCAGCAGCTTATCGCACCGGGGTGAGAATGAG. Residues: CASSLSHRGENE. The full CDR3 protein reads CASSLSHRGENEQFF.

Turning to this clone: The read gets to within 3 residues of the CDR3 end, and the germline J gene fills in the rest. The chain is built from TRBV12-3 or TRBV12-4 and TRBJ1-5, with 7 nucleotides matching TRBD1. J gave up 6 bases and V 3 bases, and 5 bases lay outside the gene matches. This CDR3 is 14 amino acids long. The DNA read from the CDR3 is TGTGCCAGCAGTTTGGAGACAGGGCGTCAGCCC. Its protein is CASSLETGRQP. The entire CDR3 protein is CASSLETGRQPQHF.

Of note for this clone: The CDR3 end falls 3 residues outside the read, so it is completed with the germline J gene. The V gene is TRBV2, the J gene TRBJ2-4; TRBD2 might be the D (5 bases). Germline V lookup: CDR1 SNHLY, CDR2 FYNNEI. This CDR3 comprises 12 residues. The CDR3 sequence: CASGRVEGGQYF. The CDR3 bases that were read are TGTGCCAGCGGGCGAGTTGAGGGTGGT.